These 32 T cell receptor beta chains were sequenced from one sample in a study of response to subunit inactivated influenza vaccine. TCRdb reanalysed the RT-PCR reads using MiXCR and keeps one entry per CDR3 protein. Of over 750,000 distinct CDR3 sequences detected, about 20% appear once; the ten largest clones hold approximately 10%. Here the sequenced sample was PBMCs from blood, taken less than 6 days after vaccination. Receptors originate from a man aged 50 to 60 who received an inactivated influenza vaccine.

The chain employs TRBV15 and TRBJ2-2; D unresolved. The CDR3 covers 13 residues. Looked up from germline, CDR1 is LNHNV and CDR2 is YYDKDF (reference sequence). V dropped 0 bases and J dropped 14 bases, with 13 bases sitting between them. The CDR3 loop is CATSRDPTTGLFF. The CDR3 DNA reads as TGTGCCACCAGCAGAGATCCCACGACGGGTCTGTTTTTT.

In this sample, this clonotype turned up once. CDR3 bases: TGTGCCACCAACCGGGACGGCGGCAGCACGCAGTATTTT. Protein product: CATNRDGGSTQYF. The chain carries TRBV24-1 and TRBJ2-3; D may match TRBD1 or TRBD2 (5 bases each). Trimming stripped 8 bases from V and 9 bases from J, with 17 bases between. Germline V gives CDR1 KGHDR, CDR2 SFDVKD. The CDR3 sequence is 13 residues long.

The chain has TRBV4-1 and TRBJ1-6; D gene uncertain. The CDR3 has 17 amino acids. Germline V gene sequence: CDR1 MGHRA, CDR2 YSYEKL. With 0 bases removed from V and 0 bases from J, the gap between germline ends came to 9 bases. The CDR3 here is CASSQEIRFSYNSPLHF. As DNA, the CDR3 is TGCGCCAGCAGCCAAGAGATCCGGTTCTCCTATAATTCACCCCTCCACTTT.

This clonotype was counted ten times or more. The chain recombines TRBV20-1 with TRBJ1-1; D is ambiguous. From germline, CDR1 is DFQATT and CDR2 SNEGSKA (reference sequence). Trimming pared 0 bases from V and 1 base from J, leaving 6 bases between. CDR3 size: 13 residues. The CDR3 sequence is CSARDWANTEAFF. The DNA for the CDR3 is TGCAGTGCTAGAGACTGGGCGAACACTGAAGCTTTCTTT.

V and J are TRBV6-2 or TRBV6-3 and TRBJ2-7; 13 bases are shared with TRBD2. This CDR3 has 19 residues. J gave up 4 bases and V 2 bases, and 14 bases lay outside the gene matches. From germline, CDR1 is MNHEY and CDR2 SVGEGT. CDR3 nucleotides: TGTGCCAGCAGTTACCGCGTGGGACTAGCGGGACGACCTTTTTACGAGCAGTACTTC. It encodes CASSYRVGLAGRPFYEQYF.

The V call is TRBV12-3 or TRBV12-4, the J call TRBJ2-7; 9 bases match TRBD2. The CDR3 is 14 residues long. Germline trimming cut 8 bases from V and 7 bases from J; bases unmatched to any gene: 12. Here the CDR3 reads CASGNLAGVNEQYF. CDR3 nucleotide sequence: TGTGCCAGCGGGAATTTAGCGGGGGTTAATGAGCAGTACTTC.

This clonotype was seen at least ten times. This chain connects TRBV12-3 or TRBV12-4 to TRBJ1-1; 8 nucleotides align to TRBD1. Trimming at V came to 8 bases and at J to 1 base, leaving 3 bases not matched to a gene. CDR3 size: 13 residues. The CDR3, as DNA: TGTGCCAGCCGAGGACAGGGGAACACTGAAGCTTTCTTT. Amino acid sequence: CASRGQGNTEAFF.

The table lists this clonotype with a few counts. V and J are TRBV10-2 and TRBJ2-3, with D maybe TRBD2 (5 bases). V was clipped by 4 bases and J by 3 bases, with 11 bases between them. The germline CDR1 and CDR2 sequences are WSHSY and SAAADI. The CDR3 contains 14 residues. The CDR3: CASSVDGETDTQYF. The DNA of the CDR3 is TGCGCCAGCAGTGTGGACGGGGAAACAGATACGCAGTATTTT.

This clonotype was detected a few times. The rearrangement links TRBV19 to TRBJ1-4; D is unresolved. CDR1 and CDR2 from the germline V gene are LNHDA and SQIVND (reference sequence). V was clipped by 4 bases and J by 0 bases, with 12 bases between them. The CDR3 is 16 residues long. The CDR3 DNA follows: TGTGCCAGTAGTACCAGGACGGCGGCAACTAATGAAAAACTGTTTTTT. It yields the protein CASSTRTAATNEKLFF.

The V call is TRBV20-1, the J call TRBJ2-1; possible D gene TRBD2, 6 bases. This CDR3 region has 16 residues. Germline CDR1 reads DFQATT; CDR2 reads SNEGSKA (reference sequence). The germline V and J ends were trimmed by 1 base and 4 bases, with 17 bases remaining between them. Here the CDR3 DNA reads TGCAGTGCTAGAGGGGTTAGCGGAACAACTTACAATGAGCAGTTCTTC. As protein: CSARGVSGTTYNEQFF.

A few counts support this clonotype. The chain employs TRBV20-1 and TRBJ2-1, with 12 bases fitting TRBD2. In germline, CDR1 is DFQATT, CDR2 SNEGSKA (reference sequence). This CDR3 is 14 amino acids long. V shed 4 bases, J shed 8 bases, and the junction held 6 bases outside the gene matches. CDR3 coding DNA: TGCAGTGCTACCGGACTAGCGGGACTCTATGAGCAGTTCTTC. Protein: CSATGLAGLYEQFF.

V usage is TRBV9 and J usage is TRBJ2-6; no clear D gene. Germline V gene lookup returns CDR1 SGDLS and CDR2 YYNGEE. V gave up 2 bases and J gave up 0 bases, with 6 bases separating them. The CDR3 extends over 15 amino acids. The CDR3 loop is CASSVLNSGANVLTF. The DNA for the CDR3 is TGTGCCAGCAGCGTGCTCAACTCTGGGGCCAACGTCCTGACTTTC.

This clonotype has a count of ten or more. The chain has TRBV29-1 and TRBJ2-3; 11 bases map to TRBD2. Germline V gene data show CDR1 as SQVTM and CDR2 as ANQGSEA. The CDR3 spans 16 residues. Losses at the gene ends were 3 bases for V and 1 base for J; bases not matched to a gene: 6. CDR3 nucleotide sequence: TGCAGCGTTGAGCGAACACTAGCGGGGGGCACAGATACGCAGTATTTT. Residues: CSVERTLAGGTDTQYF.

This clonotype has only a few counts. This rearrangement joins TRBV6-1 to TRBJ1-1, with TRBD1 identical over 7 bases. Germline CDR1 is MNHNS and CDR2 is SASEGT. There are 13 residues in the CDR3. V lost 5 bases to trimming and J lost 3 bases; unmatched junction nucleotides: 3. As DNA, the CDR3 is TGTGCCAGCAGTACCCAGGGGGACACTGAAGCTTTCTTT. Amino acid sequence: CASSTQGDTEAFF.

The J gene is TRBJ2-2, the V gene TRBV10-3; D not certain. The CDR3 loop spans 14 amino acids. V lost 9 bases and J lost 0, with 11 bases in between. Germline CDR1 ENHRY, CDR2 SYGVKD. CDR3 nucleotide sequence: TGTGCCATACGGGCCGGCGCGAACACCGGGGAGCTGTTTTTT. It translates to CAIRAGANTGELFF.

This clonotype occurred a few times. The V call is TRBV15, the J call TRBJ2-7; 14 nucleotides match TRBD2. The V gene's germline CDR1 is LNHNV and CDR2 YYDKDF (reference sequence). The CDR3 extends over 16 amino acids. Losses at the gene ends were 0 bases for V and 11 bases for J; bases not matched to a gene: 9. CDR3 sequence: CATSRERPGLAGDEYF. The CDR3 nucleotides are TGTGCCACCAGCAGAGAGAGACCGGGACTAGCGGGAGACGAGTACTTC.

The rearrangement links TRBV6-5 to TRBJ1-5; 8 bases are shared with TRBD1. The ends lost 0 bases at V and 2 bases at J; junction bases unmatched: 9. The CDR3 totals 18 residues. CDR1 is MNHEY and CDR2 is SVGAGI in the germline V gene. In DNA, the CDR3 is TGTGCCAGCAGTTACTCCGGCGGACAGGGCGGAGGCAATCAGCCCCAGCATTTT. The encoded protein is CASSYSGGQGGGNQPQHF.

The J gene is TRBJ2-3, the V gene TRBV20-1; 9 bases fit TRBD2. Per germline, CDR1 DFQATT and CDR2 SNEGSKA (reference sequence). The junction had 3 bases not matched to a gene; V was cut back by 1 base and J by 4 bases. There are 14 residues in the CDR3. The CDR3 reads CSARVAGVADTQYF. The CDR3, as DNA: TGCAGTGCTAGAGTAGCGGGAGTGGCAGATACGCAGTATTTT.

This chain links TRBV7-9 with TRBJ2-4; maybe TRBD1 (5 bases). The CDR3 covers 17 residues. The germline CDR1 and CDR2 sequences are SEHNR and FQNEAQ (reference sequence). The V and J ends lost 5 bases and 6 bases respectively, with 23 bases between them. The CDR3 reads CASSRKDQGGWGNIQYF. The CDR3, as DNA: TGTGCCAGCAGCCGCAAAGACCAGGGTGGGTGGGGAAACATTCAGTACTTC.

The V and J genes are TRBV7-2 and TRBJ1-4; 7 bases align to TRBD1. This CDR3 spans 15 amino acids. After removal of 5 bases from V and 7 bases from J, the junction contained 10 bases not matched to a gene. Germline CDR1 and CDR2: SGHTA and FQGNSA. CDR3 coding DNA: TGTGCCAGCAGCCCGACTCAAGGGGGCAGTGAAAAACTGTTTTTT. It specifies CASSPTQGGSEKLFF.

This chain joins TRBV11-1 and TRBJ2-1; D is possibly TRBD1 or TRBD2 (5 bases each). The ends were cut back, 5 bases at V and 0 bases at J, with 14 bases in the middle. The CDR3 length is 16 residues. Germline CDR1 and CDR2: SGHAT and FQDESV (reference sequence). The CDR3 spells CASSAGRGVSYNEQFF. Here the CDR3 DNA reads TGTGCCAGCAGCGCCGGCCGGGGCGTCTCCTACAATGAGCAGTTCTTC.

This clonotype was observed a single time. The chain carries TRBV7-2 and TRBJ1-1; D ambiguous. The CDR3 spans 14 residues. The germline CDR1 and CDR2 sequences are SGHTA and FQGNSA. The V end lost 6 bases, the J end lost 0 bases, and 11 bases lay between the germline ends. CDR3 coding DNA: TGTGCCAGCAGACACACAGCCATGAACACTGAAGCTTTCTTT. Amino acids: CASRHTAMNTEAFF.

About this clonotype itself: A read error may produce the germline difference seen at one junction end. This chain joins TRBV4-2 and TRBJ2-2; the D gene is possibly TRBD1 (6 bases). CDR1 is LGHNA and CDR2 is YNFKEQ in the germline V gene. The CDR3 covers 15 residues. This chain's CDR3 is CTSSQETGLVGELFF. The CDR3 coding sequence is TGTACCAGCAGCCAAGAAACAGGGTTGGTCGGGGAGCTGTTTTTT.

This clonotype came up many times. The chain carries TRBV4-2 and TRBJ2-1, with a weak D call TRBD1 (5 bases). The CDR3 is 13 residues long. V lost 1 base, J lost 10 bases, and 11 bases lay in between. From germline, CDR1 is LGHNA and CDR2 YNFKEQ. The CDR3 loop reads CASSQGREYEQFF. CDR3 nucleotide sequence: TGTGCCAGCAGCCAAGGCAGGGAATACGAGCAGTTCTTC.

This chain joins TRBV15 and TRBJ2-5; TRBD1 agrees at 7 bases. After removal of 6 bases from V and 2 bases from J, the junction contained 15 bases not matched to a gene. The length of the CDR3 is 17 residues. Germline loops: CDR1 LNHNV, CDR2 YYDKDF (reference sequence). CDR3 sequence: CATRIARTGNVQETQYF. The CDR3 DNA reads TGTGCCACCAGAATAGCGCGGACAGGAAACGTTCAAGAGACCCAGTACTTC.

This clonotype was detected only a few times. J is TRBJ2-1 and V is TRBV20-1; no definite D call. CDR1 and CDR2 (germline): DFQATT, SNEGSKA (reference sequence). The germline V and J ends were trimmed by 3 bases and 8 bases, with 8 bases remaining between them. The CDR3 runs to 11 residues. CDR3 region: CSASPHDEQFF. The CDR3 nucleotides read TGCAGTGCTAGTCCCCACGATGAGCAGTTCTTC.

V is TRBV5-1 and J is TRBJ2-5; 10 nucleotides agree with TRBD2. The CDR3 length is 14 residues. With 10 bases clipped from V and 5 bases from J, the junction kept 11 bases outside the gene matches. Germline values: CDR1 SGHRS, CDR2 YFSETQ. The DNA of the CDR3 is TGCGCCTCCAACAGCGGGAGGGCCGCGGAGACCCAGTACTTC. It codes for CASNSGRAAETQYF.

The DNA of the CDR3 is TGTGCCAGCAGCCAAAGTGCCTTCACCGGGGAGCTGTTTTTT. This sequence encodes CASSQSAFTGELFF. V is TRBV14 and J is TRBJ2-2; D unresolved. Germline loops: CDR1 SGHDN, CDR2 FVKESK. This CDR3 has 14 amino acids. Trimming cost V 2 bases and J 4 bases, with 8 bases left between them. The variable domain in full, with the rest retrieved from reference TRBV14 and TRBJ2-2, is EAGVTQFPSHSVIEKGQTVTLRCDPISGHDNLYWYRRVMGKEIKFLLHFVKESKQDESGMPNNRFLAERTGGTYSTLKVQPAELEDSGVYFCASSQSAFTGELFFGEGSRLTVL.

The V call is TRBV20-1, the J call TRBJ1-2; 8 nucleotides line up with TRBD1. Germline values: CDR1 DFQATT, CDR2 SNEGSKA (reference sequence). Trimming at V came to 2 bases and at J to 8 bases, leaving 13 bases not matched to a gene. The CDR3 is 15 residues long. CDR3 amino acids: CSARSTGDRPAGYTF. In nucleotides, the CDR3 is TGCAGTGCTAGATCAACCGGGGACAGGCCTGCCGGCTACACCTTC.

The chain links TRBV29-1 to TRBJ2-5, with 9 bases fitting TRBD1. The CDR3 contains 15 residues. Trimming removed 6 bases from V and 5 bases from J; junction bases left unmatched: 13. Germline lookup yields CDR1 SQVTM and CDR2 ANQGSEA. The CDR3 spells CSVYTTGGSGETQYF. The DNA for the CDR3 is TGCAGCGTGTATACGACAGGGGGGTCCGGCGAGACCCAGTACTTC.

This clonotype appeared many times. The chain recombines TRBV20-1 with TRBJ1-4; 8 positions match TRBD1. Per the germline V gene, CDR1 is DFQATT and CDR2 is SNEGSKA (reference sequence). V was clipped by 3 bases and J by 8 bases; unmatched bases: 5. The CDR3 loop spans 13 amino acids. The chain's CDR3 is CSARTGVREKLFF. The CDR3 DNA follows: TGCAGTGCTAGGACAGGGGTTAGGGAAAAACTGTTTTTT.

There are many counts of this clonotype. Mismatch with germline at one junction end may stem from a read error. The chain joins TRBV5-1 to TRBJ1-1; D call uncertain. Germline CDR1 is SGHRS and CDR2 is YFSETQ. This CDR3 contains 11 residues. This CDR3 is CASSLNTEAFF. The CDR3 nucleotides are TGTGCCAGCAGCTTAAACACTGAAGCTTTCTTT.